The subject of this entry is one T cell receptor (beta chain). What it binds is unknown. These data come from a study of tumor-infiltrating lymphocytes in localized non-small cell lung cancer. The overall study: From each patient, both tumor and uninvolved lung, non-adjacent to tumor, were sampled.

Study outcomes and limitations: Not all patients were TCR sequenced, owing to tissue quantity. Recurrence-free survival showed no association with tumor T-cell fraction.

Germline V gene lookup returns CDR1 SNHLY and CDR2 FYNNEI. V lost 4 bases, J lost 1 base, and 11 bases lay in between. The CDR3 loop spans 14 amino acids. Profiling relied on immunoSEQ multiplex PCR, and the TCRdb table lists in-frame clones only, not all of them. The data contain about 6,400 clones, over 65% of them seen just once; the ten biggest clones take up 13% to 15%. This sequence joins TRBV2 and TRBJ2-7, with a weak D call TRBD2 (5 bases). The sequencing input was lung tumor tissue. This TCR came from a human donor with non-small cell lung cancer. CDR3 protein: CASSVEGSSYEQYF. As DNA, the CDR3 is TGTGCCAGCAGTGTAGAGGGTTCGTCCTACGAGCAGTACTTC.